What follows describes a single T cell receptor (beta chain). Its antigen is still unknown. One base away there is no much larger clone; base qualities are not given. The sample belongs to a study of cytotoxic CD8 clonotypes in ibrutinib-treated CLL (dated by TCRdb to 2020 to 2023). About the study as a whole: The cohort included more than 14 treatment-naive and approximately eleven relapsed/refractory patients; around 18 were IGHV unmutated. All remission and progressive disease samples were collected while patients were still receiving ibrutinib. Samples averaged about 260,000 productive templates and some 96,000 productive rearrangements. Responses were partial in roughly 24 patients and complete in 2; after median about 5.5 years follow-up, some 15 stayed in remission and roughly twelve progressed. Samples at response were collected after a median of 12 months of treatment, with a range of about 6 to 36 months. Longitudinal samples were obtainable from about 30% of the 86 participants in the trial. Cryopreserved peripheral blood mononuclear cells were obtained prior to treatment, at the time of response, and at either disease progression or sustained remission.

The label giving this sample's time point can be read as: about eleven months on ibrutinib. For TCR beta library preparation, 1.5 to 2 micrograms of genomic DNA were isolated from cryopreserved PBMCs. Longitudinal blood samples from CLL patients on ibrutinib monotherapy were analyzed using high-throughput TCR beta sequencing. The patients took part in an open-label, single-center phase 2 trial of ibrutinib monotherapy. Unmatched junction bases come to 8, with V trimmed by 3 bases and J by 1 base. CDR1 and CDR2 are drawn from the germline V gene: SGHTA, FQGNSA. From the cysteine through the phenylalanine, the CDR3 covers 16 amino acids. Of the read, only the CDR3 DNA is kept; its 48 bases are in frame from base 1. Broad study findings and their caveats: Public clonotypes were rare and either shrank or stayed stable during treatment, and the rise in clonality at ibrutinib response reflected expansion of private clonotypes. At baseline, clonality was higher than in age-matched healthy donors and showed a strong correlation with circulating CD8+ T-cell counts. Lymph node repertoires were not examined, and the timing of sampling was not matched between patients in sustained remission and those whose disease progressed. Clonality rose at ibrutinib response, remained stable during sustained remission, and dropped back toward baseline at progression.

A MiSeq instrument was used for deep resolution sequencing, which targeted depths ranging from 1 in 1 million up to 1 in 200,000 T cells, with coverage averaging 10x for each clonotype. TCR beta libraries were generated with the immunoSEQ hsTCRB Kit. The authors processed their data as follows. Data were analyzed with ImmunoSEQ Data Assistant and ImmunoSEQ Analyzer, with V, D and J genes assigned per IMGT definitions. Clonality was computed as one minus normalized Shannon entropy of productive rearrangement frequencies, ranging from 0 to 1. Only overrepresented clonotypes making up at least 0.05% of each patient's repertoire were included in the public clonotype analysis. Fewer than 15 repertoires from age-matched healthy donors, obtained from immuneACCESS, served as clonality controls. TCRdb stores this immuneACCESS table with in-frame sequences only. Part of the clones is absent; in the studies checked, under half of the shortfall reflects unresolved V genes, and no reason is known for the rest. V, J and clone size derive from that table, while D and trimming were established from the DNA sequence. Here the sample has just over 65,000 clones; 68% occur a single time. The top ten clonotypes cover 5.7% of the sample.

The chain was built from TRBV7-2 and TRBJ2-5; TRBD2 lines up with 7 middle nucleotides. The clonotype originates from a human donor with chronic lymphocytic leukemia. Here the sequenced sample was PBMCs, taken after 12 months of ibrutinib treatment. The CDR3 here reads CASSLSGTGGQETQYF. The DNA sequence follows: TGTGCCAGCAGCTTGTCGGGAACGGGGGGCCAAGAGACCCAGTACTTC.